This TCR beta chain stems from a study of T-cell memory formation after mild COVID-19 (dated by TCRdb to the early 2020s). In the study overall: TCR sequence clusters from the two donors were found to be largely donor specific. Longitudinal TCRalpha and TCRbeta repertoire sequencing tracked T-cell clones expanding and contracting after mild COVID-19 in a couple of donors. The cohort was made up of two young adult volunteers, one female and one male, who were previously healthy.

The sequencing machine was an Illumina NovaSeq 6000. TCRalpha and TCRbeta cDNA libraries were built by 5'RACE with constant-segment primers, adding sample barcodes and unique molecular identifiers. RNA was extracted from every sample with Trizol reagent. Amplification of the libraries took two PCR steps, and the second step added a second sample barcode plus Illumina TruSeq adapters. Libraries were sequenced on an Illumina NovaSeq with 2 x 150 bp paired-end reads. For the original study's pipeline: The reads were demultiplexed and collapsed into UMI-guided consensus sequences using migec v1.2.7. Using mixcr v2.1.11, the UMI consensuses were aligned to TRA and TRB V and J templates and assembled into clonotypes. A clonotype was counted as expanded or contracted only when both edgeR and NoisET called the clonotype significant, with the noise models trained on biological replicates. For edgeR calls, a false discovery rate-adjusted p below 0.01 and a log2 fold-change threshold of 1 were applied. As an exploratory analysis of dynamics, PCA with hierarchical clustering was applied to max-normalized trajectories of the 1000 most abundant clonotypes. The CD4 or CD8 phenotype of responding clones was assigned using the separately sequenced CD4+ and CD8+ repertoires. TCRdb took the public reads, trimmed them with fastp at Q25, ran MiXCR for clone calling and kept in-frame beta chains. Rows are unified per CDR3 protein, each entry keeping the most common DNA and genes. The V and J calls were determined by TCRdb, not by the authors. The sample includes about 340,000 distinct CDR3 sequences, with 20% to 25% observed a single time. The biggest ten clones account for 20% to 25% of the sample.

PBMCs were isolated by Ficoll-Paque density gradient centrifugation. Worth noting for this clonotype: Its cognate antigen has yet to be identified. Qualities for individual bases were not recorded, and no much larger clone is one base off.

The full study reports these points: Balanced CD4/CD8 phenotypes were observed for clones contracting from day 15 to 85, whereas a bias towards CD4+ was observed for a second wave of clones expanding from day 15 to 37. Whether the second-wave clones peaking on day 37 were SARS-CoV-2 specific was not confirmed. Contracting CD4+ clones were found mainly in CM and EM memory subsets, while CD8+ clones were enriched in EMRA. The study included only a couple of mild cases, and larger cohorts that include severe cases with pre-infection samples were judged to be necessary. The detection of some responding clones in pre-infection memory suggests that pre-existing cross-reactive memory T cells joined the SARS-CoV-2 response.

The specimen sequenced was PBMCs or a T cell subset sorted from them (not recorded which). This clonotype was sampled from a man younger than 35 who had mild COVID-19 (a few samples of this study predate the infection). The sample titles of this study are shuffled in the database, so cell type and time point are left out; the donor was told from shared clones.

The CDR3 corresponds to CASSYNTMGQVAPGELFF. In nucleotide form, the sequence is TGTGCCAGCAGTTACAACACCATGGGACAGGTGGCCCCCGGGGAGCTGTTTTTT. The sequence is built from TRBV6-5 and TRBJ2-2; TRBD1 aligns with 8 central bases. Germline trimming amounts to 2 bases on V and 6 bases on J, with 14 as the count of junction bases outside the gene matches. Per the germline V gene, MNHEY is the CDR1 and SVGAGI is the CDR2. The cysteine opens and the phenylalanine closes a CDR3 of 18 amino acids. Of all the DNA, just the CDR3 is kept, 54 bases in frame from base 1.